Below, one T cell receptor (beta chain) is given with its context. Its antigen has not been determined. Nothing much larger sits one base from this clone, and base qualities are not available. The cohort consisted of approximately 690 healthy bone marrow donors. At the time of sampling, every cohort member was nominally healthy, though immune exposures that went unrecorded were likely present. The donor tested CMV seropositive and was one of the 289 seropositive cohort members. Every donor gave a peripheral blood sample, and the peripheral blood mononuclear cells from that sample were used for TCR beta sequencing. Genomic DNA was extracted from the blood cell samples with the Qiagen DNeasy Blood Extraction Kit. Library creation used the immunoSEQ multiplex PCR assay. For the multiplex PCR, a mixture combining 60 forward primers for TCR Vbeta segments and 13 reverse primers for TCR Jbeta segments was used. The CDR3 region of rearranged TCR beta genes was amplified from genomic DNA by a multiplex PCR assay. The amplified TCR beta libraries were sequenced on the Illumina HiSeq System as 87-base-pair reads. As for how the authors treated the data: In a later analysis, roughly 80 million unique TCR beta chains were counted across the 666 repertoires, and around 11 million of these chains were shared by at least two donors. To remove PCR and sequencing errors, raw reads were error-corrected and collapsed into unique sequences using a nearest-neighbor algorithm that merged closely related sequences. V, D and J gene segments were assigned by aligning CDR3 sequences to IMGT reference sequences. For a sequence to be retained, at least a six-nucleotide match to both a V gene segment and a J gene segment was required. A rearrangement counted as productive if the CDR3 had no stop codons and remained in frame with V and J, and every other rearrangement counted as non-productive. Following IMGT convention, CDR3 was defined as the stretch from the second conserved V-encoded cysteine to the conserved J-encoded phenylalanine. The earlier analysis of roughly 590 of the donors excluded any sequence lacking an unambiguous match to a single V gene segment. An earlier analysis of a few hundred of the donors classified V segments as functional when productive rearrangements were above 56.7% and as segregating when the standard deviation between donors was above 5%. To diagnose cytomegalovirus status from the catalog of TCR beta chain sequences, a statistical classification framework was built. V and J gene assignment, in a later analysis, came from comparing TCR nucleotide sequences with IMGT/GENE-DB human TR gene sequences. The TCRdist pipeline was used in a later analysis to assign CDR3 sequences and most-parsimonious VDJ recombination scenarios. In a later analysis, each TCR beta chain was defined by its CDR3 amino acid sequence together with its V-gene family, and reads lacking a unique V-gene family were excluded. As a way to deal with suspected cross-contamination and a sequencing artifact, a later analysis dropped roughly 600 nucleotide sequences that were highly shared and had low generation probability. In a later analysis, a clonal expansion index was calculated for each public chain from normalized within-repertoire ranks of inferred template counts. A later analysis computed generation probabilities with a VDJ recombination model fitted to out-of-frame rearrangements, and checked the results against IGoR. A later analysis scored TCR-TCR, TCR-HLA and TCR-CMV co-occurrence with hypergeometric tests, applying a repertoire-size bias correction to TCR pairs. False discovery rates were estimated in a later analysis by permuting HLA or CMV assignments 20 times. In a later analysis, co-occurring TCRs were grouped with DBSCAN, and TCRdist sequence similarity was added when clustering was performed within HLA-allele-positive subsets. Repertoires with fewer than 30,000 or more than 120,000 public chains were left out of co-occurrence clustering, as were four to six repertoires with anomalous nucleotide sharing. The clones in this table, taken by TCRdb from immuneACCESS, are in-frame only. Not every clone is retained; where verified, under half of the shortfall comes from an unresolved V gene, and the cause of the rest is unknown. V and J calls and clone size are copied from that table; D and trimming were computed from the DNA. This sample is represented by roughly 150,000 clones; about two thirds of them were singletons. The ten largest clones represent about 10% of the sample.

The trim is 2 bases for V and 2 bases for J, with a gap of 11 bases between the germline ends. There are 14 amino acids in the CDR3, from cysteine to phenylalanine inclusive. Just CDR3 DNA is preserved here, 42 bases in frame from base 1. In the germline V gene, CDR1 corresponds to SGHRS and CDR2 to YFSETQ. The entry originates in a study of cytomegalovirus exposure and HLA in healthy donors (dated by TCRdb to the late 2010s). The study in broad terms: According to an earlier analysis of 587 of the donors, 150 million to 200 million T cells yielded 90 million to 130 million unique TCR beta sequences and 276 Gb of sequence data. About 280 gigabases of sequencing data and approximately 80 million unique TCR sequences were included in an early release covering around 600 HLA-typed donors. Among the approximately 400 genotyped donors, 81% belonged to the genetic ancestry cluster associated with self-reported Caucasian donors. The study aimed to test whether signatures of past pathogen exposure could be identified by cataloging public T cell receptors. The T cell repertoires of 666 subjects were profiled by immunosequencing and related to cytomegalovirus serostatus. Along with the roughly 700-subject first cohort, a separate validation cohort of over 90 different subjects was used. High-throughput TCR immunosequencing, statistical association of individual TCRs with disease status, and machine learning were combined to predict cytomegalovirus infection status. To study patterns of TCR occurrence, a later analysis re-analyzed previously published TCR beta repertoires from around 670 donors and added high-resolution HLA genotyping. In the later analysis, no new phenotypic data were used to find candidate immune exposures; instead, reliance was placed on TCR beta sequences and their occurrence across donors. To decide whether each TCR beta V gene segment behaved as functional or pseudogenic, an earlier analysis of approximately 620 of the donors relied on high-throughput TCR beta sequencing. Donor age, sex, ethnicity and CMV serostatus were collected together with the repertoire data. In a later genetic analysis, genome-wide SNP genotypes for 398 of the 666 donors were used, and that subset was treated as a discovery cohort. All discovery cohort repertoires had been generated using a single sequencing platform. HLA typing included class I and class II loci at four-digit resolution. The number of donors typed differed by locus, with about 629-640 for A, B, C, DRB1 and DQB1, around 500 for DQA1, over 600 for DPA1, and over 400 for DPB1. Because of strong linkage in the cohort, roughly five DR-DQ haplotypes were treated as single units for association and clustering. Across roughly 420 genotyped donors of the cohort, an average of approximately 240,000 unique TCR beta nucleotide sequences per donor were sequenced, and 15% to 20% of those sequences were non-productive.

Overall study outcomes, separate from this receptor: Because HLA typing was missing for some donors at each locus, association tests included only the typed subset. Strong co-occurrence of HLA alleles, especially DR and DQ, made assigning TCR associations to individual alleles difficult. V-gene and J-gene trimming of TCR beta chains was associated with a missense DCLRE1C variant in a later genetic analysis, and the association was replicated in an independent cohort. A few of the identified cytomegalovirus-associated TCR beta chains were confirmed in vitro to be specific for cytomegalovirus antigens. Some IMGT-functional V segments, including TRBV6-2 and TRBV6-3, could not be distinguished by the 87-base-pair reads and were therefore excluded. Presence/absence analyses assumed roughly uniform sequencing depth across donors, an assumption that may not hold. In a later analysis, around 17,000 TCR beta sequences were associated with specific HLA alleles at a false discovery rate of 0.05. The authors suggested that the approach could potentially be extended to other disease states and immunological phenotypes. A later genetic analysis reported fewer N-insertions in productive TCRs among donors in an Asian-associated ancestry cluster than the roughly 700-donor mean. For the cohort, immune exposure information was limited to CMV serostatus. A later analysis found that HLA-associated TCR beta chains were more clonally expanded and had lower generation probabilities than equally common non-associated chains. In a later analysis, TCR association rates were found to vary across HLA loci, with the most associated TCRs seen for DRB1 alleles and the fewest for HLA-C alleles. Because counts were too low, some 17 rarely observed V segments, including chromosome 9 orphons, were left out of the earlier analysis of several hundred of the donors. A total of about 180 TCR beta chains were listed by the study as associated with cytomegalovirus. A cluster of highly shared sequence variants was judged likely to represent a technical artifact of the sequencing pipeline. Correlated functional status among segregating V segments might reflect linkage disequilibrium, but an unknown experimental factor could not be ruled out. In an earlier analysis of around 600 of the donors, most TCR beta V segments appeared in productive rearrangements about 90% or about 30% of the time, broadly matching IMGT annotations. The classifier was reported to diagnose cytomegalovirus status with high specificity and sensitivity in both the original and validation cohorts. While some public TCRs were present in many individuals, most TCR sequences turned up only very rarely across donors. A later analysis reported that several top co-occurrence clusters appeared linked to parvovirus B19, influenza, CMV and Epstein-Barr virus. Most CMV-associated TCR beta chains appeared to be HLA-restricted in a later analysis, and the HLA associations seemed to be driven largely by CMV exposure. A further reported finding was that TCR beta sequences accurately predicted the HLA-A and HLA-B alleles for most subjects in the first cohort. Only TCR beta chains were sequenced in this cohort, and the absence of alpha or paired-chain data limited detectable features.

Here the chain combines TRBV5-1 and TRBJ2-7; the D gene is perhaps TRBD2, from 5 matching bases. This clonotype was obtained from a man aged 25-45 years in good health and CMV-seropositive. Sample: PBMCs. This receptor has the CDR3 CASSLPGRAYEQYF. In nucleotides, the sequence is TGCGCCAGCAGCTTACCGGGAAGGGCCTACGAGCAGTACTTC.